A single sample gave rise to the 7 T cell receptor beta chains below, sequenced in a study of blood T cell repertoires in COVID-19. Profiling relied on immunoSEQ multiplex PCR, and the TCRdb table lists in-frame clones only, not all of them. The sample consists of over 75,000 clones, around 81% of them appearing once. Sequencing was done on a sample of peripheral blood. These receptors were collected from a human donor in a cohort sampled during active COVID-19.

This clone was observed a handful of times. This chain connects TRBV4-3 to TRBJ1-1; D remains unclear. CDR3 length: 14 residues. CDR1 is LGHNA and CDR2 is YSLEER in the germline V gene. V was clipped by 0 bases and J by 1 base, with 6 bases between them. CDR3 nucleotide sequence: TGCGCCAGCAGCCAAGATAGAGGGAACACTGAAGCTTTCTTT. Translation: CASSQDRGNTEAFF.

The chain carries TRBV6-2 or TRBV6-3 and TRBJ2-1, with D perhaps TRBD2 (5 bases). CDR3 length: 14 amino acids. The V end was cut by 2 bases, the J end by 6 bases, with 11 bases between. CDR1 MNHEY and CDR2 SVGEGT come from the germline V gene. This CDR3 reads CASSYGLATNEQFF. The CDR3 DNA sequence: TGTGCCAGCAGTTACGGTCTAGCAACCAATGAGCAGTTCTTC.

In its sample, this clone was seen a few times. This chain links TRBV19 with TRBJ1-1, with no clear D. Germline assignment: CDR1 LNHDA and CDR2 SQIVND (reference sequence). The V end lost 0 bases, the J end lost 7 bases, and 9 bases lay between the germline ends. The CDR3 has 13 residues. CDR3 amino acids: CASSIDLASEAFF. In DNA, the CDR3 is TGTGCCAGTAGTATAGATCTTGCGAGTGAAGCTTTCTTT.

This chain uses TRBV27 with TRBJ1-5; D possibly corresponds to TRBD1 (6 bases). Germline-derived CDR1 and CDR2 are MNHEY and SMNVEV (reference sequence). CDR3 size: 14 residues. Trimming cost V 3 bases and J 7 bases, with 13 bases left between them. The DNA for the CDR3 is TGTGCCAGCAGTTTCACAGGGTTCAGACAGCCCCAGCATTTT. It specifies CASSFTGFRQPQHF.

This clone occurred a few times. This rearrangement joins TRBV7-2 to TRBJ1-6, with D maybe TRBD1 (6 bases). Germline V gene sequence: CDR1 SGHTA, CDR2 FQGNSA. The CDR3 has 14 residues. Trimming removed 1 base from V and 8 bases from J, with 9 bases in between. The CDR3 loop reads CASSLGQVYSPLHF. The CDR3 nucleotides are TGTGCCAGCAGCTTAGGACAGGTTTATTCACCCCTCCACTTT.

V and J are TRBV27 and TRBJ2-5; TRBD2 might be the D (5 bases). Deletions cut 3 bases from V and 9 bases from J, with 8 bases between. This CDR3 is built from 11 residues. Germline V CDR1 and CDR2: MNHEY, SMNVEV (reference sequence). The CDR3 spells CASSFLGAQYF. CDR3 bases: TGTGCCAGCAGTTTCCTCGGGGCCCAGTACTTC.

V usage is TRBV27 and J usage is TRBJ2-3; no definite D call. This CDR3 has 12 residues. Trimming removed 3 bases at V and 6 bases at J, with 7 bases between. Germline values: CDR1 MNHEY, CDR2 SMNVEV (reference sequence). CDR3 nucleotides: TGTGCCAGCAGTTTTTTCGGGGATACGCAGTATTTT. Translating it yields CASSFFGDTQYF.